Following are 23 T cell receptor beta chains from one sample sequenced in a study of human T cells and chemical hapten exposure. A single record per CDR3 protein comes from TCRdb applying MiXCR to the RACE reads. The data show under 400,000 distinct CDR3 sequences, roughly 5% seen once. Time point indicated: pre-sensitization, week 0. The treatment: therapeutic diphenylcyclopropenone sensitization with weekly scalp DPC. Sequenced material: whole blood, taken in connection with sensitization to the hapten diphenylcyclopropenone (DPC). These receptors all stem from a woman in her forties or fifties with alopecia areata. Some clones in this sample may be carry-over from other donors' samples.

This sequence joins TRBV7-2 and TRBJ2-1, with 12 bases aligning to TRBD2. This CDR3 spans 15 amino acids. Looked up from germline, CDR1 is SGHTA and CDR2 is FQGNSA. With V trimmed by 5 bases and J by 12 bases, 11 bases remained unmatched. The CDR3, as DNA: TGTGCCAGCAGCCAAGGATTGACTAGCGGGAGTCCGCAGTTCTTC. This encodes CASSQGLTSGSPQFF.

This clonotype has at least ten counts. For the CDR3, the DNA is TGCAGTGATGTGGCGGAGTACACAGATACGCAGTATTTT. Translated, it gives CSDVAEYTDTQYF. The V and J genes are TRBV20-1 and TRBJ2-3; D not resolved. Trimming cost V 7 bases and J 2 bases, with 13 bases left between them. Germline V gene data show CDR1 as DFQATT and CDR2 as SNEGSKA (reference sequence). CDR3 length: 13 amino acids.

This clonotype turned up a few times. The chain links TRBV5-6 to TRBJ1-3; the D is unclear. Trimming took off 0 bases at V and 9 bases at J, with 10 bases between the two ends. Germline V lookup: CDR1 SGHDT, CDR2 YYEEEE. CDR3 size: 13 residues. CDR3 protein: CASSLAESGTIYF. The CDR3 bases are TGTGCCAGCAGCTTGGCCGAATCCGGCACCATATATTTT.

This clonotype has a handful of counts. The chain employs TRBV6-6 and TRBJ2-3, with 11 bases that match TRBD2. Trimming removed 0 bases from V and 0 bases from J; junction bases left unmatched: 5. Germline values: CDR1 MNHNY, CDR2 SVGAGI (reference sequence). This CDR3 is built from 18 residues. Here the CDR3 DNA reads TGTGCCAGCAGTTACTCGTTGGCTAGCGGGGGGAGCACAGATACGCAGTATTTT. This encodes CASSYSLASGGSTDTQYF.

CDR3 amino acids: CSVGTLNTEAFF. The CDR3 DNA is TGCAGCGTTGGGACACTGAACACTGAAGCTTTCTTT. The V and J genes are TRBV29-1 and TRBJ1-1; a possible D gene is TRBD1 (5 bases). CDR1 and CDR2 (germline): SQVTM, ANQGSEA. The CDR3 runs 12 residues. V lost 4 bases to trimming and J lost 0 bases, with 6 bases between them. The whole variable domain, remainder taken from reference TRBV29-1 and TRBJ1-1, is SAVISQKPSRDICQRGTSLTIQCQVDSQVTMMFWYRQQPGQSLTLIATANQGSEATYESGFVIDKFPISRPNLTFSTLTVSNMSPEDSSIYLCSVGTLNTEAFFGQGTRLTVV.

This clonotype was recorded many times. This chain uses TRBV11-2 with TRBJ1-3, with D uncertain. In germline, CDR1 is SGHAT, CDR2 FQNNGV. V lost 1 base and J 4 bases, leaving 11 bases between the germline ends. The CDR3 has 15 amino acids. In DNA, the CDR3 is TGTGCCAGCAGCTTAGTAAGGTCCAGAGGAAACACCATATATTTT. It is translated as CASSLVRSRGNTIYF.

In its sample, this clonotype was seen many times. The CDR3 nucleotides read TGTGCCAGCAGCCAATTTGGGACCATATATTTT. This gives the protein CASSQFGTIYF. The rearrangement uses TRBV7-2 and TRBJ1-3; D not resolved. Trimming removed 5 bases at V and 10 bases at J, with 9 bases between. Germline loops: CDR1 SGHTA, CDR2 FQGNSA. This CDR3 has 11 residues.

This clonotype was picked up a small number of times. The genes are TRBV19 and TRBJ2-5; 8 nucleotides line up with TRBD1. The length of the CDR3 is 15 residues. Germline V CDR1 and CDR2: LNHDA, SQIVND (reference sequence). The J segment lost 4 bases and the V segment lost 2 bases, leaving 6 bases of the junction unmatched. CDR3 sequence reads: CASSIIGQGGETQYF. CDR3 sequence (DNA): TGTGCCAGTAGTATAATCGGACAGGGTGGAGAGACCCAGTACTTC.

The V call is TRBV20-1, the J call TRBJ2-3; the D gene is possibly TRBD2 (6 bases). Trimming took off 7 bases at V and 4 bases at J, with 12 bases between the two ends. Germline CDR1 is DFQATT and CDR2 is SNEGSKA (reference sequence). This CDR3 has 12 amino acids. The CDR3 is CSVSTRSDTQYF. The CDR3 DNA reads as TGCAGTGTCTCGACTAGATCAGATACGCAGTATTTT.

The chain is built from TRBV7-2 and TRBJ1-5, with D uncertain. Trimming cost V 5 bases and J 2 bases, with 10 bases left between them. Germline V gives CDR1 SGHTA, CDR2 FQGNSA. The CDR3 has 14 residues. CDR3 nucleotides: TGTGCCAGCAGCCCGAACCTTGGCAATCAGCCCCAGCATTTT. Translating it yields CASSPNLGNQPQHF.

The chain links TRBV5-6 to TRBJ1-3; D is unclear. The V gene's germline CDR1 is SGHDT and CDR2 YYEEEE. The CDR3 loop spans 14 amino acids. V lost 6 bases and J lost 1, with 11 bases in between. CDR3 in DNA: TGTGCCAGCACCAACGGAGGATCTGGAAACACCATATATTTT. This codes for CASTNGGSGNTIYF.

The CDR3: CASGLGSGLSPSDEQFF. In DNA, the CDR3 is TGTGCTAGTGGTTTGGGATCTGGACTATCCCCGAGTGATGAGCAGTTCTTC. V and J are TRBV12-5 and TRBJ2-1, with a tentative D call TRBD2 (6 bases). Germline loops: CDR1 LGHNT, CDR2 FRNRAP. Trimming took off 1 base at V and 8 bases at J, with 21 bases between the two ends. The CDR3 is 17 residues long.

This chain uses TRBV20-1 with TRBJ2-1, with 9 bases aligning to TRBD2. J gave up 9 bases and V 3 bases, and 9 bases lay outside the gene matches. There are 14 residues in the CDR3. Germline V gene sequence: CDR1 DFQATT, CDR2 SNEGSKA (reference sequence). The CDR3 here is CSARAGTSLVEQFF. The CDR3 coding sequence is TGCAGTGCTAGGGCCGGGACTAGCCTGGTTGAGCAGTTCTTC.

J is TRBJ2-2 and V is TRBV10-3, with D uncertain. The CDR3 totals 12 residues. Germline CDR1 is ENHRY and CDR2 is SYGVKD. V lost 8 bases and J 5 bases, leaving 9 bases between the germline ends. CDR3 bases: TGTGCCATCCAGGCTCGGACCGGGGAGCTGTTTTTT. Protein product: CAIQARTGELFF.

This clonotype was counted a few times. This chain connects TRBV7-2 to TRBJ2-7; 12 bases match TRBD2. The germline CDR1 and CDR2 sequences are SGHTA and FQGNSA. CDR3 length: 15 residues. With V trimmed by 5 bases and J by 0 bases, 2 bases remained unmatched. CDR3 DNA sequence: TGTGCCAGCAGCGCGACTAGCGGGAGCTCCTACGAGCAGTACTTC. Amino acids: CASSATSGSSYEQYF. Supplemented by reference TRBV7-2 and TRBJ2-7, the full variable domain reads GAGVSQSPSNKVTEKGKDVELRCDPISGHTALYWYRQSLGQGLEFLIYFQGNSAPDKSGLPSDRFSAERTGGSVSTLTIQRTQQEDSAVYLCASSATSGSSYEQYFGPGTRLTVT.

This clonotype occurred a few times. The chain recombines TRBV6-5 with TRBJ2-7; D may be TRBD1 or TRBD2 (5 bases each). Germline V CDR1 and CDR2: MNHEY, SVGAGI. The CDR3 has 16 residues. Deletions cut 0 bases from V and 0 bases from J, with 12 bases between. The CDR3 spells CASSYSRDGYSYEQYF. The CDR3 bases are TGTGCCAGCAGTTACTCACGGGACGGGTACTCCTACGAGCAGTACTTC.

This clonotype was recorded many times. The gene calls are TRBV29-1 and TRBJ2-3; D is perhaps TRBD1 (6 bases). The CDR3 sequence is 13 residues long. Germline V gene sequence: CDR1 SQVTM, CDR2 ANQGSEA. V lost 3 bases, J lost 2 bases, and 9 bases lay in between. The CDR3 DNA is TGCAGCGTTGATGGGGGCCCCACAGATACGCAGTATTTT. It specifies CSVDGGPTDTQYF.

In this sample, this clonotype turned up many times. The chain carries TRBV3-1 and TRBJ2-5; D possibly corresponds to TRBD2 (6 bases). Germline CDR1 is LGHDT and CDR2 is YNNKEL (reference sequence). Trimming removed 4 bases at V and 5 bases at J, with 11 bases between. This CDR3 contains 13 residues. Written as DNA, the CDR3 is TGTGCCAGCAGCCCGACTAGTGAGGAGACCCAGTACTTC. This gives the protein CASSPTSEETQYF.

This clonotype was detected only a few times. The chain employs TRBV6-1 and TRBJ2-3; 10 nucleotides line up with TRBD1. Trimming cost V 6 bases and J 4 bases; bases outside gene matches: 10. The CDR3 has 16 amino acids. The germline V gene has CDR1 MNHNS and CDR2 SASEGT. CDR3 region: CASSAIRGQGPDTQYF. The CDR3 DNA follows: TGTGCCAGCAGCGCGATCCGGGGACAGGGGCCAGATACGCAGTATTTT.

This clonotype has at least ten counts. V gene TRBV5-1 combines with J gene TRBJ1-1; D not certain. CDR3 size: 12 residues. Germline lookup yields CDR1 SGHRS and CDR2 YFSETQ. V was shortened by 5 bases and J by 6 bases, with 11 bases between the two germline ends. This CDR3 reads CASSTDGAEAFF. The CDR3 nucleotides read TGCGCCAGCAGTACGGACGGGGCTGAAGCTTTCTTT.

Remarks on this clonotype: This sequence may be a read error, since a much larger clone differs from it by one base. This sequence joins TRBV24-1 and TRBJ1-5; D call uncertain. The CDR3 loop spans 14 amino acids. Germline-derived CDR1 and CDR2 are KGHDR and SFDVKD. The CDR3 is CATSDFNSDQPQHF. The CDR3 DNA reads as TGTGCCACCAGTGATTTTAATAGCGATCAGCCCCAGCATTTT.

The V gene is TRBV28, the J gene TRBJ1-1; 7 bases are a match to TRBD1. This CDR3 spans 14 amino acids. Germline trimming cut 4 bases from V and 10 bases from J; bases unmatched to any gene: 12. Per germline, CDR1 MDHEN and CDR2 SYDVKM. CDR3 sequence reads: CASSSVTGRGGAFF. CDR3 nucleotides: TGTGCCAGCAGTTCCGTGACAGGGAGGGGCGGAGCTTTCTTT. The variable domain in full, completed from reference TRBV28 and TRBJ1-1, reads DVKVTQSSRYLVKRTGEKVFLECVQDMDHENMFWYRQDPGLGLRLIYFSYDVKMKEKGDIPEGYSVSREKKERFSLILESASTNQTSMYLCASSSVTGRGGAFFGQGTRLTVV.

This clonotype was seen only a few times. This rearrangement joins TRBV5-1 to TRBJ2-3, with 7 positions matching TRBD1. CDR1 is SGHRS, CDR2 YFSETQ, per germline. V shed 1 base and J 6 bases; nucleotides not matched to a gene: 5. The length of the CDR3 is 14 residues. CDR3 sequence (DNA): TGCGCCAGCAGCTTGACAGGGGCGGTGGATACGCAGTATTTT. This codes for CASSLTGAVDTQYF. Complete variable domain (other parts from reference TRBV5-1 and TRBJ2-3): KAGVTQTPRYLIKTRGQQVTLSCSPISGHRSVSWYQQTPGQGLQFLFEYFSETQRNKGNFPGRFSGRQFSNSRSEMNVSTLELGDSALYLCASSLTGAVDTQYFGPGTRLTVL.